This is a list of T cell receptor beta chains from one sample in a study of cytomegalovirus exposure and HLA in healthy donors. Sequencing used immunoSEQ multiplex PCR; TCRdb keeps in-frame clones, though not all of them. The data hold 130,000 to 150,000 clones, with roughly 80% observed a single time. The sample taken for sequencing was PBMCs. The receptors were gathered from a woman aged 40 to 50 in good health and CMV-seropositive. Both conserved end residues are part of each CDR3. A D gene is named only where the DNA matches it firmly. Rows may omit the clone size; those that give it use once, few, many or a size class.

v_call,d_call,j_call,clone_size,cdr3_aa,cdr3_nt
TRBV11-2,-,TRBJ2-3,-,CASSYRQSEDTQYF,TGTGCCAGCAGCTATAGACAGTCGGAAGATACGCAGTATTTT
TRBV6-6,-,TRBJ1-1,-,CASTGNTEAFF,TGTGCCAGCACGGGGAACACTGAAGCTTTCTTT
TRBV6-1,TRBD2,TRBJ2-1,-,CASRLAGESGDEQFF,TGTGCCAGCCGTTTGGCGGGGGAATCTGGGGATGAGCAGTTCTTC
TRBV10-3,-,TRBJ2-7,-,CAISLMTGIKGEQYF,TGTGCCATCAGCCTAATGACAGGCATTAAGGGCGAGCAGTACTTC
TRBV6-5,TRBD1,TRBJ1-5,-,CASKKTGEQPQHF,TGTGCCAGCAAAAAAACAGGGGAACAGCCCCAGCATTTT
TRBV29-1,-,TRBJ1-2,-,CSVGTDPYGYTF,TGCAGCGTTGGTACAGACCCCTATGGCTACACCTTC
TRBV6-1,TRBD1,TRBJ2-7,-,CASTYYWTGSYEQYF,TGTGCCAGCACCTATTACTGGACAGGAAGTTACGAGCAGTACTTC
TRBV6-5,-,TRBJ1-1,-,CASRVQGRTEAFF,TGTGCCAGCAGAGTACAGGGTAGAACTGAAGCTTTCTTT
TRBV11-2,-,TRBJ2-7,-,CASSPRDYEQYF,TGTGCCAGCAGCCCCCGGGACTACGAGCAGTACTTC
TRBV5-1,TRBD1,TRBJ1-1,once,CASSLDAGGLTEAFF,TGCGCCAGCAGCTTGGATGCAGGGGGACTTACTGAAGCTTTCTTT
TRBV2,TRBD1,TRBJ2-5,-,CASRSTGEETQYF,TGTGCCAGCAGATCGACAGGGGAAGAGACCCAGTACTTC
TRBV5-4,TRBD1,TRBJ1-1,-,CASSWDRGRAEAFF,TGTGCCAGCAGCTGGGACAGGGGAAGAGCTGAAGCTTTCTTT
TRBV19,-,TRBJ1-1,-,CASKLGGKGNTEAFF,TGTGCCAGTAAGCTCGGGGGGAAAGGGAACACTGAAGCTTTCTTT
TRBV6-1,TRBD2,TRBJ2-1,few,CASSDPGLAGGQQFF,TGTGCCAGCAGTGACCCGGGACTAGCGGGGGGTCAGCAGTTCTTC
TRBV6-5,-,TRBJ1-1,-,CASSLLTGGTEAFF,TGTGCCAGCAGTTTACTCACGGGGGGCACTGAAGCTTTCTTT
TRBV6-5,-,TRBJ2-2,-,CASRAGFSTGELFF,TGTGCCAGCAGAGCAGGGTTTAGTACCGGGGAGCTGTTTTTT
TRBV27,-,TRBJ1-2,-,CASSLNVRVYGYTF,TGTGCCAGCAGTTTAAACGTGAGGGTCTATGGCTACACCTTC
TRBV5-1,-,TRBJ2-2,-,CASIRAPNTGELFF,TGCGCCAGCATCCGAGCGCCGAACACCGGGGAGCTGTTTTTT
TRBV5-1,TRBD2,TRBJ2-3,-,CASSLGTSGGVVADTQYF,TGCGCCAGCAGCTTGGGGACTAGCGGGGGGGTTGTCGCAGATACGCAGTATTTT
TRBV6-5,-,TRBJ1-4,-,CASSHRETGEKLFF,TGTGCCAGCAGTCACAGGGAAACGGGTGAAAAACTGTTTTTT
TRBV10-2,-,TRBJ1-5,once,CASSESAVYSNQPRHF,TGCGCCAGCAGTGAGTCGGCAGTCTATAGCAATCAGCCCCGGCATTTT
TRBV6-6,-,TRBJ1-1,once,CASSYGGTAFF,TGTGCCAGCAGTTACGGAGGGACAGCTTTCTTT
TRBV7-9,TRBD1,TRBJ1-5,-,CASSWGTGSQNQPQHF,TGTGCCAGCAGTTGGGGGACAGGTTCCCAGAATCAGCCCCAGCATTTT
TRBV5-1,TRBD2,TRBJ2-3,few,CASSLEAGGPQDTQYF,TGCGCCAGCAGCTTGGAAGCGGGGGGGCCCCAAGATACGCAGTATTTT
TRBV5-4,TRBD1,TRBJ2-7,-,CASSFPGQDAYEQYF,TGTGCCAGCAGCTTTCCGGGACAGGATGCCTACGAGCAGTACTTC
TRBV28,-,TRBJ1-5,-,CASSSPTVGNQPQHF,TGTGCCAGCAGTTCACCCACAGTAGGCAATCAGCCCCAGCATTTT
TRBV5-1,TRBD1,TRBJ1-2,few,CASSPGQGDAYGYTF,TGCGCCAGCAGCCCTGGACAGGGAGACGCCTATGGCTACACCTTC
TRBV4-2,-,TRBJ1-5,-,CASSQDDRYQPQHF,TGTGCCAGCAGCCAAGATGACAGATATCAGCCCCAGCATTTT
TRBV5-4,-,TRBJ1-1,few,CASSLLAVGRGGGEAFF,TGTGCCAGCAGCCTACTTGCCGTTGGCAGGGGCGGCGGAGAAGCTTTCTTT
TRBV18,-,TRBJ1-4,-,CASSPRGDQNEKLFF,TGTGCCAGCTCACCACGGGGCGACCAGAATGAAAAACTGTTTTTT
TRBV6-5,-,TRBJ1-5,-,CASSEHSARQPQHF,TGTGCCAGCAGTGAGCACTCGGCCAGGCAGCCCCAGCATTTT
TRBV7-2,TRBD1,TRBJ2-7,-,CASSRSGTGIYEQYF,TGTGCCAGCAGCAGATCCGGGACAGGGATTTACGAGCAGTACTTC
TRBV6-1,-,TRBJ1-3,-,CASSEAGASSGNTIYF,TGTGCCAGCAGTGAGGCGGGGGCTAGCTCTGGAAACACCATATATTTT
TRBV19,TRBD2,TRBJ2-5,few,CASSTPTAGGKETQYF,TGTGCCAGTAGTACCCCAACAGCGGGGGGGAAAGAGACCCAGTACTTC
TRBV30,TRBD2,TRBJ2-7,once,CAWSVLAGVYEQYF,TGTGCCTGGAGTGTACTAGCGGGGGTCTACGAGCAGTACTTC
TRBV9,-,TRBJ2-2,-,CASSAPFGGPNTGELFF,TGTGCCAGCAGCGCCCCCTTCGGAGGGCCGAACACCGGGGAGCTGTTTTTT
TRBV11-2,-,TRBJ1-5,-,CASSLEANQPQHF,TGTGCCAGCAGCTTAGAGGCAAATCAGCCCCAGCATTTT
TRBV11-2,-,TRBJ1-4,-,CASSSRVQSEKLFF,TGTGCCAGCAGCTCCCGGGTTCAGAGTGAAAAACTGTTTTTT
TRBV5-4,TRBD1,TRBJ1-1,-,CASSSGQGTGGTEAFF,TGTGCCAGCAGCTCGGGACAGGGGACCGGGGGTACTGAAGCTTTCTTT
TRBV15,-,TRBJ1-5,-,CATSLEYSNQPQHF,TGTGCCACCAGTCTGGAGTATAGCAATCAGCCCCAGCATTTT
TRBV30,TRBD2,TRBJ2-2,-,CAWTLAGGQTGELFF,TGTGCCTGGACCCTAGCGGGGGGACAAACCGGGGAGCTGTTTTTT
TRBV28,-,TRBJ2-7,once,CASSSYAYEQYF,TGTGCCAGCAGTTCCTACGCATACGAGCAGTACTTC
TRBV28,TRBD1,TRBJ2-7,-,CASSSPGQNTYEQYF,TGTGCCAGCAGTTCACCGGGACAGAATACCTACGAGCAGTACTTC
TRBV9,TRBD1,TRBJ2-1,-,CASSLQGQRSSYNEQFF,TGTGCCAGCAGCCTACAGGGACAGCGAAGCTCCTACAATGAGCAGTTCTTC
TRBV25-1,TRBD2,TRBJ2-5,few,CASSGLAGQETQYF,TGTGCCAGCTCCGGACTAGCGGGCCAAGAGACCCAGTACTTC
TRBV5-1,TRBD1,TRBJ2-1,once,CASSLQGQVYNEQFF,TGCGCCAGCAGCTTACAAGGACAGGTGTACAATGAGCAGTTCTTC
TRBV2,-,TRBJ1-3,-,CASSDRESGNTIYF,TGTGCCAGCAGTGATAGGGAGTCTGGAAACACCATATATTTT
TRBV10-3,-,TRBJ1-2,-,CAISVGDPYGYTF,TGTGCCATCAGTGTAGGGGATCCCTATGGCTACACCTTC
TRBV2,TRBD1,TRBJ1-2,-,CASNDDRGSYGYTF,TGTGCCAGCAACGATGACAGGGGTTCCTATGGCTACACCTTC
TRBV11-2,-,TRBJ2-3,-,CASSSGGLTDTQYF,TGTGCCAGCAGCTCCGGGGGTTTAACAGATACGCAGTATTTT
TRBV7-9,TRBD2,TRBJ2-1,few,CSSSLLAGTSYNEQFF,TGTTCCAGCAGCTTACTAGCGGGGACGTCCTACAATGAGCAGTTCTTC
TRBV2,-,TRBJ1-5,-,CASSEAQQVTGQPQHF,TGTGCCAGCAGTGAAGCCCAACAGGTGACAGGTCAGCCCCAGCATTTT
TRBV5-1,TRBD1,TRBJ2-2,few,CASSWGTGSTGELFF,TGCGCCAGCAGCTGGGGGACAGGTTCCACCGGGGAGCTGTTTTTT
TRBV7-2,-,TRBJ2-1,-,CASSLGRGAYEQFF,TGTGCCAGCAGCCTTGGCCGGGGGGCATACGAGCAGTTCTTC